A selection of T cell receptor beta chains follows, all from one sample in a study of blood T cell repertoires in COVID-19. TCRdb keeps only in-frame clones here, not all; method: immunoSEQ multiplex PCR. The sample gives hundreds of thousands of clones, approximately 91% of which show up once; 1% is in the top ten. Sequenced material: PBMCs or T cells enriched from blood (not recorded which). These receptor sequences come from a woman in her twenties or thirties who had recovered from COVID-19. The CDR3 runs from the conserved cysteine through the conserved F or W. The D gene is left open where the match is weak. Clone sizes are given selectively: once, few, many, or a class where the clone is expanded.

cdr3_length d_call j_call v_call clone_size cdr3_nt cdr3_aa
14 - TRBJ2-1 TRBV9 - TGTGCCAGCAGCGTAGCTACCGTTGCCAATGAGCAGTTCTTC CASSVATVANEQFF
16 TRBD1 TRBJ2-7 TRBV7-8 - TGTGCCAGCAGCTTAGTCTTGGGAGACAGGGGCAACGAGCAGTACTTC CASSLVLGDRGNEQYF
12 - TRBJ2-7 TRBV27 - TGTGCCAGCAGGCTTGGACAACGCGAGCAGTACTTC CASRLGQREQYF
15 TRBD1 TRBJ1-2 TRBV19 - TGTGCCAGTAGTTTATCCGGGACAGGACCCTATGGCTACACCTTC CASSLSGTGPYGYTF
17 TRBD1 TRBJ1-5 TRBV7-2 - TGTGCCAGCAGCTTAACTTTCCCGGACAGGGGATATCAGCCCCAGCATTTT CASSLTFPDRGYQPQHF
13 - TRBJ2-7 TRBV12-3/TRBV12-4 - TGTGCCAGCAGTTTAGGGAGTTACTACGAGCAGTACTTC CASSLGSYYEQYF
19 TRBD2 TRBJ2-1 TRBV3-1/TRBV3-2 once TGTGCCAGCAGCCAAGGAATTCTAGCGGAGACCTCCACCTACAATGAGCAGTTCTTC CASSQGILAETSTYNEQFF
16 - TRBJ2-3 TRBV9 - TGTGCCAGCAGCCCCCCCGTCCTTGCAGGTTCAGATACGCAGTATTTT CASSPPVLAGSDTQYF
14 - TRBJ2-3 TRBV11-2 - TGTGCCAGCAGCCCTCGGACTAAATCGGATACGCAGTATTTT CASSPRTKSDTQYF
16 TRBD2 TRBJ2-1 TRBV4-1 - TGCGCCAGCAGCCAAAGCCTTAGCGGGTCCTACAATGAGCAGTTCTTC CASSQSLSGSYNEQFF
15 - TRBJ1-3 TRBV28 - TGTGCCAGCAGTTTATTAGTAGGGGCAGGGAACACCATATATTTT CASSLLVGAGNTIYF
16 TRBD1 TRBJ1-2 TRBV7-2 - TGTGCCAGCAGCGACAACCGGGACAGGGTTACTTATGGCTACACCTTC CASSDNRDRVTYGYTF
14 - TRBJ1-3 TRBV6-6 - TGTGCCAGCGTCGTTAGTTCCTCTGGAAACACCATATATTTT CASVVSSSGNTIYF
13 TRBD2 TRBJ2-1 TRBV24-1 - TGTGCCACCGGGGGGGGCTCCTACAATGAGCAGTTCTTC CATGGGSYNEQFF
13 - TRBJ2-7 TRBV7-9 - TGTGCCAGCAGTTACCAGGGATTTCGGGAGCAGTACTTC CASSYQGFREQYF
15 - TRBJ1-5 TRBV3-1/TRBV3-2 - TGTGCCAGCAGCCAAGGCAGTGGCCGCAATCAGCCCCAGCATTTT CASSQGSGRNQPQHF
17 TRBD1 TRBJ1-2 TRBV11-3 - TGTGCCAGCAGCTCCACCGGGACAGGGACCCCCCGCTATGGCTACACCTTC CASSSTGTGTPRYGYTF
15 - TRBJ1-1 TRBV28 - TGTGCCAGCAGTTTAATTCTGCCTATGAACACTGAAGCTTTCTTT CASSLILPMNTEAFF
15 - TRBJ2-7 TRBV27 once TGTGCCAGCAGTCGACGCGGGACAGCCTCCTACGAGCAGTACTTC CASSRRGTASYEQYF
20 - TRBJ1-2 TRBV18 - TGTGCCAGCTCACCACGGATTCCTCGGACAGCCAACTATTCGAACTATGGCTACACCTTC CASSPRIPRTANYSNYGYTF
16 - TRBJ2-1 TRBV19 few TGTGCCAGTAGTATGGGATCTAGGGGACAATACAATGAGCAGTTCTTC CASSMGSRGQYNEQFF
16 TRBD2 TRBJ2-7 TRBV15 - TGTGCCACCAGCCTCGGACTAGTGGTGGGAAACTACGAGCAGTACTTC CATSLGLVVGNYEQYF
17 TRBD1 TRBJ1-1 TRBV5-3 - TGTGCCAGAAGCTTGGTCGGGATCGACAGGGGGCGAAATGAAGCTTTCTTT CARSLVGIDRGRNEAFF
14 - TRBJ1-3 TRBV27 few TGTGCCAGCAAGAGGCAGATCTCTGGAAACACCATATATTTT CASKRQISGNTIYF
14 - TRBJ2-2 TRBV6-5 once TGTGCCAGCATACGGACAAGAAACACCGGGGAGCTGTTTTTT CASIRTRNTGELFF
17 TRBD1 TRBJ2-7 TRBV7-9 few TGTGCCAGCAGCTCCCCCTCGCAGGGGGCCCGCCGTGGCGAGCAGTACTTC CASSSPSQGARRGEQYF
14 - TRBJ2-3 TRBV7-2 - TGTGCCAGCAGGGGGAGCTCGAGCCCAGATACGCAGTATTTT CASRGSSSPDTQYF
15 - TRBJ1-5 TRBV6-5 - TGTGCCAGCAGTTACTCACGTGACAGTAATCAGCCCCAGCATTTT CASSYSRDSNQPQHF
15 TRBD1 TRBJ1-5 TRBV6-5 few TGTGCCAGCAGCTCGGACAGGGGGCCGTCACAGCCCCAGCATTTT CASSSDRGPSQPQHF
14 - TRBJ2-7 TRBV4-1 - TGCGCCAGCAGCCTCCACGGATCACCAGGCGAGCAGTACTTC CASSLHGSPGEQYF
13 - TRBJ1-1 TRBV2 - TGTGCCACCTCGTCTGGGCGACCCACTGAAGCTTTCTTT CATSSGRPTEAFF
13 TRBD1 TRBJ1-2 TRBV12-3/TRBV12-4 few TGTGCCAGCACCAACAGGGGTAACTATGGCTACACCTTC CASTNRGNYGYTF
15 TRBD1 TRBJ1-5 TRBV30 - TGTGCCTGGAGTGAAGGGACAGCTGATAATCAGCCCCAGCATTTT CAWSEGTADNQPQHF
13 - TRBJ2-3 TRBV9 - TGTGCCAGCAGCGATCAGATTGCAGATACGCAGTATTTT CASSDQIADTQYF
14 - TRBJ2-3 TRBV2 - TGTGCCAGCATCGCGGGGATTGGCACAGATACGCAGTATTTT CASIAGIGTDTQYF